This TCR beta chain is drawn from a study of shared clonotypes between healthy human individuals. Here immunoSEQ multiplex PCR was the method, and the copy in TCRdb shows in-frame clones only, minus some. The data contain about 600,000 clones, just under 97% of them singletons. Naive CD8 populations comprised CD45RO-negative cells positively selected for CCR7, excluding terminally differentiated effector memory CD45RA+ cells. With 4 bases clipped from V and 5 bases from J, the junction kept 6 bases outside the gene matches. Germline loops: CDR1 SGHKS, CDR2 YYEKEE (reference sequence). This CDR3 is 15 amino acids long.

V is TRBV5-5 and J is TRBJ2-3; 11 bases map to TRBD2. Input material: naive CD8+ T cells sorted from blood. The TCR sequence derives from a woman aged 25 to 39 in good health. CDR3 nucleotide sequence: TGTGCCAGCAGCACACCGGGACTAGCGGAAGATACGCAGTATTTT. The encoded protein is CASSTPGLAEDTQYF.